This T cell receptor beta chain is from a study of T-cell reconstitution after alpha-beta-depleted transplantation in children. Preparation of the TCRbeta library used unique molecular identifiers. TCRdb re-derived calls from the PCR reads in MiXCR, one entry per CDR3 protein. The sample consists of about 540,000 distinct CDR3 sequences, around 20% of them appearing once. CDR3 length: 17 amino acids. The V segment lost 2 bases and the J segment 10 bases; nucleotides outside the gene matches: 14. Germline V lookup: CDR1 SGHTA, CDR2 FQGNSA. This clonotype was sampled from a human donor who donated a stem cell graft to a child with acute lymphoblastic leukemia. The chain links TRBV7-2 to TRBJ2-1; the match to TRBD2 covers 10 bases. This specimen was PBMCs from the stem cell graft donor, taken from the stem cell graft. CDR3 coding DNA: TGTGCCAGCAGCTTAAACTTCGTGGCTAGCGGGAGTGGCGAGCAGTTCTTC. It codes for CASSLNFVASGSGEQFF. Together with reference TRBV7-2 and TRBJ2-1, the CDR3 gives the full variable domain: GAGVSQSPSNKVTEKGKDVELRCDPISGHTALYWYRQSLGQGLEFLIYFQGNSAPDKSGLPSDRFSAERTGGSVSTLTIQRTQQEDSAVYLCASSLNFVASGSGEQFFGPGTRLTVL.